This entry is about one TCR beta chain. The junction differs from germline at one of its ends, possibly a read error. This entry belongs to a study of blood T cell repertoires in COVID-19. Study background: The analysed material was cDNA or gDNA that came from T cells, B-cell-depleted T cells, or PBMCs.

Study processing details: From reference gene primer amplification, estimates of nucleated cell counts were derived. Sequencing was performed with immunoSEQ multiplex PCR; in TCRdb, only in-frame clones are kept and a portion is missing. The V and J calls and clone size were taken over from that table, and D and trimming were inferred from the DNA. This table holds roughly 250,000 clones, around 87% found once. Study members were between about 18 and 95 years old and lived in fewer than 30 US regions. Participant reports of clinical history set cohort assignment. Sequencing used PBMCs or T cells enriched from blood (not recorded which). This receptor was taken from a woman aged 25 to 39 with acute COVID-19.

The DNA for the CDR3 is TGTGCGAGCAAGGAGAGCTCCTACAATGAGCAGTTCTTC. This codes for CASKESSYNEQFF. This rearrangement joins TRBV11-2 to TRBJ2-1; D gene unclear. The length of the CDR3 is 13 residues. The germline CDR1 and CDR2 sequences are SGHAT and FQNNGV.